This is a list of T cell receptor beta chains from one sample in a study of CD8 T cells in Susac syndrome. TCRdb reanalysed the immunoSEQ multiplex PCR reads using MiXCR and keeps one entry per CDR3 protein. The sample lists a few hundred thousand distinct CDR3 sequences; about 93% were seen once. The sequenced sample was CD8+ T cells from PBMCs. Receptors were obtained from a human donor with multiple sclerosis. The CDR3 runs from the conserved cysteine through the conserved F or W. The D gene is left open where the match is weak. Clone size is stated in some rows and not others, as once, few, many or a class when expanded.

j_call d_call clone_size v_call cdr3_nt cdr3_aa
TRBJ2-3 TRBD2 NA TRBV5-6 TGTGCCAGCAGCTTGGGTCGGGACTACACAGATACGCAGTATTTT CASSLGRDYTDTQYF
TRBJ1-1 NA NA TRBV27 TGTGCCAGTACTGCAGGGTTGAACACTGAAGCTTTCTTT CASTAGLNTEAFF
TRBJ1-2 NA NA TRBV5-4 TGTGCCAGCAGCTTGGGGCGGACCTATGGCTACACCTTC CASSLGRTYGYTF
TRBJ2-5 TRBD2 NA TRBV7-7 TGTGCTAGCAGCGCCACGGAGCTAGCGGTCCAAGAGACCCAGTACTTC CASSATELAVQETQYF
TRBJ1-5 NA NA TRBV20-1 TGCAGTCCCAAGATAAGGGAGGGGAATCAGCCCCAGCATTTT CSPKIREGNQPQHF
TRBJ1-2 NA NA TRBV12-3/TRBV12-4 TGTGCCAGCAGTTTCCGCCCATCGACTGGTGATGGCTACACCTTC CASSFRPSTGDGYTF
TRBJ1-2 NA NA TRBV27 TGTGCCACCTGGACGGTTTATGGCTACACCTTC CATWTVYGYTF
TRBJ1-1 NA NA TRBV12-3/TRBV12-4 TGTGCCAGCAGAGGGGGGGTAGGCGCTGAAGCTTTCTTT CASRGGVGAEAFF
TRBJ2-1 TRBD2 NA TRBV30 TGTGCCTGGAGTCGGGGGGATGAGCAGTTCTTC CAWSRGDEQFF
TRBJ1-1 NA NA TRBV30 TGTGCCTGGAACTCTGGAGACACTGAAGCTTTCTTT CAWNSGDTEAFF
TRBJ2-7 NA few TRBV4-3 TGCGCCAGCAGCCAATCGTTCCGGGGCCTAAGCTCCTACGAGCAGTACTTC CASSQSFRGLSSYEQYF